The sequence of this T cell receptor (beta chain) was determined in a study of cytomegalovirus exposure and HLA in healthy donors. The length of the CDR3 is 14 residues. Germline V gene data show CDR1 as GTSNPN and CDR2 as SVGIG (reference sequence). Trimming removed 4 bases at V and 4 bases at J, with 16 bases between. Sequencing used immunoSEQ multiplex PCR; TCRdb keeps in-frame clones, though not all of them. The sample has 130,000 to 150,000 clones, roughly 87% seen once. This TCR was sampled from a man between 18 and 35 years old in good health and CMV-seropositive. The specimen was PBMCs. This chain uses TRBV30 with TRBJ1-2; a weak D match, TRBD1 (5 bases). The CDR3 nucleotides read TGTGCCTGGACAGGGAAATCATTAGCCTATGGCTACACCTTC. This gives the protein CAWTGKSLAYGYTF.